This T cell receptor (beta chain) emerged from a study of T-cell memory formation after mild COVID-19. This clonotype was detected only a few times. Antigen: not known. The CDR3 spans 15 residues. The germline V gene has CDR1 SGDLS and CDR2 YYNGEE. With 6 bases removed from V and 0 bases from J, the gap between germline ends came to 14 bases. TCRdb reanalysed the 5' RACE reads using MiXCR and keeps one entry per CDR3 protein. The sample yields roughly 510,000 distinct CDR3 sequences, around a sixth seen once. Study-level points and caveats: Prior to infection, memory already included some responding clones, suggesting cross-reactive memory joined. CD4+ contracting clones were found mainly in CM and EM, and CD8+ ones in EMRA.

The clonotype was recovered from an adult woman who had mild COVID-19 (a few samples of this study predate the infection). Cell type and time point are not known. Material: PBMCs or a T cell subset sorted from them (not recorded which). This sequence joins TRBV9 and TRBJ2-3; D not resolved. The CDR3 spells CASTDLGPSTDTQYF. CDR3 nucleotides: TGTGCCAGCACCGACTTAGGACCCAGCACAGATACGCAGTATTTT.